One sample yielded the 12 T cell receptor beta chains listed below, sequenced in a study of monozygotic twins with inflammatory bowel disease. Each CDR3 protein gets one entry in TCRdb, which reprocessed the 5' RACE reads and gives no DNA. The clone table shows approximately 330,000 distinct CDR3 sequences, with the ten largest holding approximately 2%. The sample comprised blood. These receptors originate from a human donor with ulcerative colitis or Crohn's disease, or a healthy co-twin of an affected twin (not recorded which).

CDR3: CSARPVSVDTEAFF. The chain links TRBV20-1 to TRBJ1-1. The CDR3 totals 14 residues. Germline V gene data show CDR1 as DFQATT and CDR2 as SNEGSKA (reference sequence).

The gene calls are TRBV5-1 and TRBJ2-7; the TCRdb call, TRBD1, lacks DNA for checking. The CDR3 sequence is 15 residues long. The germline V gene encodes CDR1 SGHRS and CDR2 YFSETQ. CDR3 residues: CASSLGQANSYEQYF.

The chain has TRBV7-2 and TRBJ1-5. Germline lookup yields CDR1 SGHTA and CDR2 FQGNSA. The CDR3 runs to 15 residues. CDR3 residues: CASSLDGMGNQPQHF.

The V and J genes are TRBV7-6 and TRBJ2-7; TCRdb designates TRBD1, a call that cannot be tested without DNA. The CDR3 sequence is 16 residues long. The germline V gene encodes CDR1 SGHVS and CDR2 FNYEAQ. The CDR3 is CASSQTGINPAYEQYF.

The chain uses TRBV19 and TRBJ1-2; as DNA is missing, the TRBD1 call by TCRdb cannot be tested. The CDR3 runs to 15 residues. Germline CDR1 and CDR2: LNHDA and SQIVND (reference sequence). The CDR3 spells CASSSNGTGPYGYTF. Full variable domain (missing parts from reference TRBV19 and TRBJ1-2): DGGITQSPKYLFRKEGQNVTLSCEQNLNHDAMYWYRQDPGQGLRLIYYSQIVNDFQKGDIAEGYSVSREKKESFPLTVTSAQKNPTAFYLCASSSNGTGPYGYTFGSGTRLTVV.

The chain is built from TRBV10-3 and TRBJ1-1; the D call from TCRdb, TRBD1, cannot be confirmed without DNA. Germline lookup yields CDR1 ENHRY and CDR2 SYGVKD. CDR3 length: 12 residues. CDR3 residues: CAITRGGTEAFF.

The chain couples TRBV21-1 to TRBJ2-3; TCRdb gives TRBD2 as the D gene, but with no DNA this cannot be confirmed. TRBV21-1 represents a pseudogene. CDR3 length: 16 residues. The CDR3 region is CASSNVGLAGADTQYF.

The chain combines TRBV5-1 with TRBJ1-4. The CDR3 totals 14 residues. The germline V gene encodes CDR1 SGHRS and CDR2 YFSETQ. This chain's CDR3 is CASSLDSGGEKLFF.

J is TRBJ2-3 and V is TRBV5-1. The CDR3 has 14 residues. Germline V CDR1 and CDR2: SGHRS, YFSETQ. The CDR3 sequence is CASSFQETTDTQYF.

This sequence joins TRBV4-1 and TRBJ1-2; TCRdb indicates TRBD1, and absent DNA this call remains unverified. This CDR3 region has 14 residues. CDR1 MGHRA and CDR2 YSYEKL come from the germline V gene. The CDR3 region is CASSQPGQQYGYTF.

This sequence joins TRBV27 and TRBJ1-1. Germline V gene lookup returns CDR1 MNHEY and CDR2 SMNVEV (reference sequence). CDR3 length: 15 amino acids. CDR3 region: CASSPQGGFTTEAFF.

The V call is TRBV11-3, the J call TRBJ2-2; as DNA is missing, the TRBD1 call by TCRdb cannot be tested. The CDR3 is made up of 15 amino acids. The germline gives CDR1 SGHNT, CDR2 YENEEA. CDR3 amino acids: CASSSHRGNTGEPFF.